This entry lists 5 T cell receptor beta chains sequenced from one sample in a study of blood T cell repertoires in COVID-19. The protocol was immunoSEQ multiplex PCR, while the TCRdb copy is restricted to in-frame clones and leaves out a portion. The sample includes 100,000 to 120,000 clones, approximately 68% of them seen just once. The sequenced material came from peripheral blood. These receptors all come from a woman aged 60 to 75 with acute or convalescent COVID-19.

This sequence joins TRBV15 and TRBJ1-2, with 7 bases lining up with TRBD1. This CDR3 comprises 14 residues. J was trimmed by 7 bases and V by 0 bases; bases with no gene match: 5. The germline gives CDR1 LNHNV, CDR2 YYDKDF (reference sequence). CDR3 nucleotides: TGTGCCACCAGCAGAGATGCGCAGGGGGTTGGCTACACCTTC. As protein: CATSRDAQGVGYTF.

The chain has TRBV15 and TRBJ2-2, with unresolved D. This CDR3 contains 16 residues. CDR1 LNHNV and CDR2 YYDKDF come from the germline V gene (reference sequence). Trimming stripped 0 bases from V and 0 bases from J, with 8 bases between. The CDR3: CATSRDLPANTGELFF. The CDR3 DNA is TGTGCCACCAGCAGAGATCTCCCCGCGAACACCGGGGAGCTGTTTTTT.

This clone was seen more than once but under ten times. The chain joins TRBV10-2 to TRBJ1-6; TRBD1 is a possible D gene (5 bases). CDR1 and CDR2 from the germline V gene are WSHSY and SAAADI. The CDR3 is 15 residues long. The V end lost 6 bases, the J end lost 6 bases, and 15 bases lay between the germline ends. CDR3 in DNA: TGCGCCAGCAGAATGACCCAGGACACTAATTCACCCCTCCACTTT. Its translation: CASRMTQDTNSPLHF.

This rearrangement joins TRBV14 to TRBJ2-5, with D maybe TRBD2 (6 bases). The CDR3 loop spans 16 amino acids. Germline lookup yields CDR1 SGHDN and CDR2 FVKESK. The ends were cut back, 0 bases at V and 6 bases at J, with 17 bases in the middle. The CDR3 is CASSQEGLARGKTQYF. The CDR3 DNA reads TGTGCCAGCAGCCAAGAAGGGCTAGCGCGCGGGAAGACCCAGTACTTC.

This chain connects TRBV3-1 (or the pseudogene TRBV3-2) to TRBJ2-2, with D possibly TRBD2 on 5 matching bases. This CDR3 is built from 14 residues. The V gene's germline CDR1 is LGHDT and CDR2 YNNKEL (reference sequence). V was trimmed by 1 base and J by 5 bases, leaving 8 bases between them. The CDR3 spells CASSQGEGTGELFF. Written as DNA, the CDR3 is TGTGCCAGCAGCCAAGGAGAGGGAACCGGGGAGCTGTTTTTT.